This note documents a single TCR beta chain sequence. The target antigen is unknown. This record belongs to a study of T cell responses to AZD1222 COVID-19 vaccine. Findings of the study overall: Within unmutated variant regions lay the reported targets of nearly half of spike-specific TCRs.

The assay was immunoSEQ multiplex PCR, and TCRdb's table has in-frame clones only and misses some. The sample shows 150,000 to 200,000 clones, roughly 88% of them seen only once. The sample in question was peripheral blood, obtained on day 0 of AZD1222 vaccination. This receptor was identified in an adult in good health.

The CDR3 region is CASSPGRREAFF. The CDR3 DNA is TGTGCCAGCAGCCCCGGGCGACGTGAAGCTTTCTTT. J is TRBJ1-1 and V is TRBV13; D unclear. The CDR3 runs 12 residues. CDR1 PRHDT and CDR2 FYEKMQ come from the germline V gene (reference sequence). V was pared by 5 bases and J by 7 bases, with 11 bases between.